The entry below describes one TCR beta chain. Its specificity is not known. CDR1 is MNHNS and CDR2 is SASEGT in the germline V gene. The CDR3 consists of 12 residues. Trimming removed 6 bases from V and 8 bases from J, with 13 bases in between. These data are taken from a study of regulatory T cells in long-lasting Graves disease. Library construction for TCR beta used iRepertoire HTBI primers and Arm-PCR of CDR3 regions. TCRdb independently ran MiXCR on the multiplex PCR reads; one entry per CDR3 protein. The sample lists 400,000 or so distinct CDR3 sequences, around 22% occurring once. Time point of the sample: persistent/refractory GD, antithyroid drugs over 5 years with positive TRAb. After RNA was extracted from PBMCs, the TCR library was made from it. Study-level findings and limits: A greater number of public clonotypes (about 2,900) was shared by persistent patients than by new patients (around 1,000).

The V gene is TRBV6-1, the J gene TRBJ1-2, with D hard to call. The source was peripheral blood mononuclear cells (PBMCs), collected when the disease was refractory, from a patient treated with antithyroid drugs. This sequence originates from a female donor with Graves disease. The CDR3 sequence: CASSGPSWGYTF. CDR3 sequence (DNA): TGTGCCAGCAGCGGACCGTCGTGGGGCTACACCTTC.